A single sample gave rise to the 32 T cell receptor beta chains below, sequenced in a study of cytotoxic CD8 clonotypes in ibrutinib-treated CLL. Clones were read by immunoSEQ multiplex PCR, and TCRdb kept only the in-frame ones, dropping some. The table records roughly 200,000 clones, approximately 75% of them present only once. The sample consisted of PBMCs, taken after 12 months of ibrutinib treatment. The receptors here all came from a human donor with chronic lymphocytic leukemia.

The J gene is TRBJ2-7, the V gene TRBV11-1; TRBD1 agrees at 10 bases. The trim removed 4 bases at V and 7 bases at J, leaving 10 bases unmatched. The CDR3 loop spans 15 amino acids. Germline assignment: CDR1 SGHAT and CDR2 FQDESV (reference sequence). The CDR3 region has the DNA TGTGCCAGCAGCTCAGGACAGGGGGTTTCCGGTGAGCAGTACTTC. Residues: CASSSGQGVSGEQYF.

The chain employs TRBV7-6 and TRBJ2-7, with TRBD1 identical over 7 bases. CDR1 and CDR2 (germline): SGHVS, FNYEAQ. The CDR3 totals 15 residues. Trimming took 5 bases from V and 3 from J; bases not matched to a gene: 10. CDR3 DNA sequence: TGTGCCAGCAGCCCAACTGAAGGGGGCGGCTACGAGCAGTACTTC. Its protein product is CASSPTEGGGYEQYF. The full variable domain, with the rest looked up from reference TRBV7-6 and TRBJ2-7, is GAGVSQSPRYKVTKRGQDVALRCDPISGHVSLYWYRQALGQGPEFLTYFNYEAQQDKSGLPNDRFSAERPEGSISTLTIQRTEQRDSAMYRCASSPTEGGGYEQYFGPGTRLTVT.

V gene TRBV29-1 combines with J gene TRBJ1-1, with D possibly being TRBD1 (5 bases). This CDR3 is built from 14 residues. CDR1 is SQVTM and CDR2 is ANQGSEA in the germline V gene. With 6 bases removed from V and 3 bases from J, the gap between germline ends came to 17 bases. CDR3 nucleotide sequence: TGCAGCGTCTTCCTGGGGGGTAGGTACACTGAAGCTTTCTTT. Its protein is CSVFLGGRYTEAFF.

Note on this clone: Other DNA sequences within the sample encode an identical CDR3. The CDR3 DNA is TGTGCCAGCAGCCAGGACAAGGGGGATACGCAGTATTTT. This sequence encodes CASSQDKGDTQYF. V and J are TRBV4-2 and TRBJ2-3, with a possible D match to TRBD1 (5 bases). This CDR3 contains 13 residues. CDR1 and CDR2 (germline): LGHNA, YNFKEQ. The V and J ends lost 3 bases and 6 bases respectively, with 10 bases between them.

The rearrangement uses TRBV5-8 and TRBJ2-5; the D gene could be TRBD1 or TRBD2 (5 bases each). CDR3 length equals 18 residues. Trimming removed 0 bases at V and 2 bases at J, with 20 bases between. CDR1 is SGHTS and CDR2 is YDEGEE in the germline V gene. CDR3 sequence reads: CASSLGDQPSRPQETQYF. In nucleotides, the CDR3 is TGTGCCAGCAGCTTGGGGGACCAACCGTCCCGACCTCAAGAGACCCAGTACTTC.

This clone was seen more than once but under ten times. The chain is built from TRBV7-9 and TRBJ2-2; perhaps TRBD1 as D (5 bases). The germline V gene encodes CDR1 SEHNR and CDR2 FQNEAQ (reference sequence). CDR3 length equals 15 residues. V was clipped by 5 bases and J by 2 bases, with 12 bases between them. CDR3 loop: CASSLRQTNTGELFF. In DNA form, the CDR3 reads TGTGCCAGCAGCCTAAGACAGACAAACACCGGGGAGCTGTTTTTT. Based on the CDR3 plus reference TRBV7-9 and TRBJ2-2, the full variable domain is DTGVSQNPRHKITKRGQNVTFRCDPISEHNRLYWYRQTLGQGPEFLTYFQNEAQLEKSRLLSDRFSAERPKGSFSTLEIQRTEQGDSAMYLCASSLRQTNTGELFFGEGSRLTVL.

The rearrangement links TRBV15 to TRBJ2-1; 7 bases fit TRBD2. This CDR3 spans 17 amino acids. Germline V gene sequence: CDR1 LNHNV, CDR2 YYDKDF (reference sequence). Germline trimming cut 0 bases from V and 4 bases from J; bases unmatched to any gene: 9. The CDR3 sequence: CATSRDTGTILYNEQFF. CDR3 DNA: TGTGCCACCAGCAGAGACACCGGGACTATTCTGTACAATGAGCAGTTCTTC.

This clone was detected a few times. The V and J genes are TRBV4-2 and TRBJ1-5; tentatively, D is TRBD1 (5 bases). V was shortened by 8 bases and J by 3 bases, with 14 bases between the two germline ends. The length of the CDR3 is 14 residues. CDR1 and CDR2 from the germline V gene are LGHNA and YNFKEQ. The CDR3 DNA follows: TGTGCCAGCGGCAGCGGGGACTCCAATCAGCCCCAGCATTTT. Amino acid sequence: CASGSGDSNQPQHF.

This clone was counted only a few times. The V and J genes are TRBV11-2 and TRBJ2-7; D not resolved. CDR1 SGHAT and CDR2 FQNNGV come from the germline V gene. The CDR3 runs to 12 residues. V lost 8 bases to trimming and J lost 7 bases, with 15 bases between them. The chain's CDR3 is CASEAAPWEQYF. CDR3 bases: TGTGCCAGCGAAGCCGCTCCCTGGGAGCAGTACTTC.

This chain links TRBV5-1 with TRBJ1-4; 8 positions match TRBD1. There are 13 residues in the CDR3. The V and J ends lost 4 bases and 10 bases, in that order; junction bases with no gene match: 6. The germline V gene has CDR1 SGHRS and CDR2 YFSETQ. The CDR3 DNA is TGCGCCAGCAGCCAGGACAGGGATAGAAAACTGTTTTTT. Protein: CASSQDRDRKLFF.

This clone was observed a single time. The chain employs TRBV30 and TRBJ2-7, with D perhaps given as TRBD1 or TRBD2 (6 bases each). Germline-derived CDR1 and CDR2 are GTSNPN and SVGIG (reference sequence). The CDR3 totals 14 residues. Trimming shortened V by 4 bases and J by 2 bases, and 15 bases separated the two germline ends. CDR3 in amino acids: CAWTWGARAYEQYF. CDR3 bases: TGTGCCTGGACCTGGGGGGCGAGGGCCTACGAGCAGTACTTC. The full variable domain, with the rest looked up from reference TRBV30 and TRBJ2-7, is SQTIHQWPATLVQPVGSPLSLECTVEGTSNPNLYWYRQAAGRGLQLLFYSVGIGQISSEVPQNLSASRPQDRQFILSSKKLLLSDSGFYLCAWTWGARAYEQYFGPGTRLTVT.

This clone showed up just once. The CDR3 loop reads CASSLWASGDHLEQYF. Written as DNA, the CDR3 is TGCGCCAGCAGCTTGTGGGCTAGCGGGGACCACCTCGAGCAGTACTTC. The rearrangement uses TRBV5-1 and TRBJ2-7; 9 bases are a match to TRBD2. V lost 1 base, J lost 6 bases, and 11 bases stayed unmatched. CDR1 is SGHRS and CDR2 is YFSETQ in the germline V gene. The CDR3 has 16 amino acids.

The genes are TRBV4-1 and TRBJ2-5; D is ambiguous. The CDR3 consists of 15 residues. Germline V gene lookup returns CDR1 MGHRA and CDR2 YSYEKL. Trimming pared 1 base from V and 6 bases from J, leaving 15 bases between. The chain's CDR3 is CASSQATATGQTQYF. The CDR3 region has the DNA TGCGCCAGCAGCCAAGCAACTGCTACGGGCCAGACCCAGTACTTC.

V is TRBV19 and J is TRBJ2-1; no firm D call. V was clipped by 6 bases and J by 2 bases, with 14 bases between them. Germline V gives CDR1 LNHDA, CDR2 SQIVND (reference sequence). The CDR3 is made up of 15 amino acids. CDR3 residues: CASSMRQNAYNEQFF. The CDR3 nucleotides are TGTGCCAGTAGCATGAGGCAAAACGCCTACAATGAGCAGTTCTTC.

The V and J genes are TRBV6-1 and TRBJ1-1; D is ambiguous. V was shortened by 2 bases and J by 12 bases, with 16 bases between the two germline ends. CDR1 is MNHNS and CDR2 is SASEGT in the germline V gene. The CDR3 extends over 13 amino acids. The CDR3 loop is CASSEIEGTRPFF. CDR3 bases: TGTGCCAGCAGTGAAATTGAGGGTACGAGGCCTTTCTTT.

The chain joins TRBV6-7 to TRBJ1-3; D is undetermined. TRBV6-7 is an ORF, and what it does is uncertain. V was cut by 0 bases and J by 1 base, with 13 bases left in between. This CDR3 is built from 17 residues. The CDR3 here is CASSYSGEFVSGNTIYF. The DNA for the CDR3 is TGTGCCAGCAGTTACTCAGGAGAATTTGTGTCTGGAAACACCATATATTTT.

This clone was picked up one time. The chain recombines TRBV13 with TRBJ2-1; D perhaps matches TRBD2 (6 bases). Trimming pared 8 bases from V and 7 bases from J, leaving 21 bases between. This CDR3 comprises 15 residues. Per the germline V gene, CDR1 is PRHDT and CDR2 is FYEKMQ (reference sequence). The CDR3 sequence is CASGAAGSYRNEQFF. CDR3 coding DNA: TGTGCCAGCGGGGCAGCGGGTAGTTATCGGAATGAGCAGTTCTTC.

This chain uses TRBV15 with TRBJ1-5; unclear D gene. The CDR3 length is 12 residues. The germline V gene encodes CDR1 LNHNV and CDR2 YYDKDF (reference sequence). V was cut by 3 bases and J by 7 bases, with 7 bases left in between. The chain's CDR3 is CATSSPGQPQHF. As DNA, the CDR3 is TGTGCCACCAGCAGCCCGGGGCAGCCCCAGCATTTT.

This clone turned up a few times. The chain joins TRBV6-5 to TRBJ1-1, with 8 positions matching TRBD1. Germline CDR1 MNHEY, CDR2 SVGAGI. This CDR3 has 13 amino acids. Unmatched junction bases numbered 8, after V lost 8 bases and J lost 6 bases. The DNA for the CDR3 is TGTGCCAGCCAACAGGGGGGTTTGTCTGAAGCTTTCTTT. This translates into CASQQGGLSEAFF.

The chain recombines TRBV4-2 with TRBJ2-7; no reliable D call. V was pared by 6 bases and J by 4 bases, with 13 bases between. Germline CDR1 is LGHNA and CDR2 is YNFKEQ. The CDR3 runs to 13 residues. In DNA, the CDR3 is TGTGCCAGCAGACCTCAAGTCGGGTACGAGCAGTACTTC. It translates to CASRPQVGYEQYF.

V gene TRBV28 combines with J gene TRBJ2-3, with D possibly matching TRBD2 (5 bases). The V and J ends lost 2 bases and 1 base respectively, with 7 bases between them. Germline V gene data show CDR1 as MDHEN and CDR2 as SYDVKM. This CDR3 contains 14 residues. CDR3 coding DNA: TGTGCCAGCAGTTTAGCCGGGGGCACAGATACGCAGTATTTT. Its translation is CASSLAGGTDTQYF. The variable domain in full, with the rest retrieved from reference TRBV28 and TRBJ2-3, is DVKVTQSSRYLVKRTGEKVFLECVQDMDHENMFWYRQDPGLGLRLIYFSYDVKMKEKGDIPEGYSVSREKKERFSLILESASTNQTSMYLCASSLAGGTDTQYFGPGTRLTVL.

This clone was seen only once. Written as DNA, the CDR3 is TGTGCCAGCAGGGAAGACAGAACGGGGTCCTACAATGAGCAGTTCTTC. Translated: CASREDRTGSYNEQFF. The chain recombines TRBV9 with TRBJ2-1; possibly TRBD1 or TRBD2 for D (5 bases each). This CDR3 contains 16 residues. Germline-derived CDR1 and CDR2 are SGDLS and YYNGEE. The V end lost 5 bases, the J end lost 1 base, and 16 bases lay between the germline ends.

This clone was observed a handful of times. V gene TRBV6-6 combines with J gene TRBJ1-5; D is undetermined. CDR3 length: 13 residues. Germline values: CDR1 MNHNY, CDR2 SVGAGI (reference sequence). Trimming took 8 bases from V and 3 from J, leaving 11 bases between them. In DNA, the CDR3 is TGTGCCAGCGTCCGAGATTTCAATCAGCCCCAGCATTTT. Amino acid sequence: CASVRDFNQPQHF.

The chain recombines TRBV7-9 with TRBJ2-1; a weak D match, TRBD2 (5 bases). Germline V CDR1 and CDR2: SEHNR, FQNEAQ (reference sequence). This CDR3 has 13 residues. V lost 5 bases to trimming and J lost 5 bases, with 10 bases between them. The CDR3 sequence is CASSPSGNNEQFF. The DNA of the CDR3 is TGTGCCAGCAGCCCCTCCGGGAACAATGAGCAGTTCTTC.

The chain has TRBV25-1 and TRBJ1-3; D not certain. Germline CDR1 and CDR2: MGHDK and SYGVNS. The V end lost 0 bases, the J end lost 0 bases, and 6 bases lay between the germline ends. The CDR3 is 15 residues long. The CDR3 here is CASSEYDTSGNTIYF. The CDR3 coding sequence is TGTGCCAGCAGTGAATACGACACCTCTGGAAACACCATATATTTT.

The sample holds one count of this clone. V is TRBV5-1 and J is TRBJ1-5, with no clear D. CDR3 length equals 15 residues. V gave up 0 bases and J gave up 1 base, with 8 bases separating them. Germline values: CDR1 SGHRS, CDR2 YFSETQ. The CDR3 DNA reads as TGCGCCAGCAGCTTGGTTCCCAACAGCAATCAGCCCCAGCATTTT. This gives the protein CASSLVPNSNQPQHF.

CDR3 bases: TGTGCCAGCAGCAGAGGACAGAACACTGAAGCTTTCTTT. This codes for CASSRGQNTEAFF. This chain joins TRBV6-6 and TRBJ1-1; D possibly corresponds to TRBD1 (5 bases). The V and J ends lost 6 bases and 1 base respectively, with 9 bases between them. Per germline, CDR1 MNHNY and CDR2 SVGAGI (reference sequence). The CDR3 runs 13 residues.

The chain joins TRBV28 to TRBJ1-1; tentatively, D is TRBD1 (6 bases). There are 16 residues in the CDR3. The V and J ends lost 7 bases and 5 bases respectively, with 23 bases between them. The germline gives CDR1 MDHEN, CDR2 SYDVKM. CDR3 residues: CASKSRGGRGETEAFF. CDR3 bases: TGTGCCAGCAAGTCTCGGGGGGGGCGCGGAGAAACTGAAGCTTTCTTT.

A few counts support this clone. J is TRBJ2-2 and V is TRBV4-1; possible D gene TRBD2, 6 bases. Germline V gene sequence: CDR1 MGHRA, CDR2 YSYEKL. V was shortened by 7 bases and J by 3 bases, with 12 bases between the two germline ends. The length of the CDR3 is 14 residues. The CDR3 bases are TGCGCCAGCATGCGGGGCGTGGACACCGGGGAGCTGTTTTTT. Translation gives CASMRGVDTGELFF.

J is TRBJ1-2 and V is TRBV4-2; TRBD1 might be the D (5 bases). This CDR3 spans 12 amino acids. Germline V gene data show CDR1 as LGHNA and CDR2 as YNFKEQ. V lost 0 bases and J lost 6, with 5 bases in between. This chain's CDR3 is CASSQEGDGYTF. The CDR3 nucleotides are TGTGCCAGCAGCCAAGAAGGGGATGGCTACACCTTC.

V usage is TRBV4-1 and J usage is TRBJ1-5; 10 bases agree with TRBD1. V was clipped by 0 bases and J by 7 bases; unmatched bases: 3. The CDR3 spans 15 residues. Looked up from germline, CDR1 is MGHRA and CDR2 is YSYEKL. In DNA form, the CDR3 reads TGCGCCAGCAGCCAAGAAGGACAGGGGGTCCAGCCCCAGCATTTT. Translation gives CASSQEGQGVQPQHF.

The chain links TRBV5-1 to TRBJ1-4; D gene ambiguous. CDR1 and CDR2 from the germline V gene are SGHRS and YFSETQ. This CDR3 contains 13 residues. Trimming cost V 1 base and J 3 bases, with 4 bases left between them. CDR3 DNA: TGCGCCAGCAGCTTGTCGGCTAATGAAAAACTGTTTTTT. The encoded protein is CASSLSANEKLFF.